Included here is one TCR beta chain sequence, with context. Its matching antigen is unknown. Reverse transcription used about 0.45 to 1 ug RNA and random hexamers. The immunoSEQ assay covered 54 Vbeta and 13 Jbeta segments for CDR3. From the immunoSEQ multiplex PCR reads, TCRdb called clonotypes with MiXCR, one entry per CDR3 protein. In the table there are approximately 150,000 distinct CDR3 sequences, over 85% of which are singletons. Sequencing of TCR beta covered CD8+ and CD4+ T cells obtained from blood. Negative isolation yielded CD4+ and CD8+ T cells, and FACS enriched TEMRA cells. These data are taken from a study of CD8 T cells in Susac syndrome. The CDR3 is 16 amino acids. V dropped 1 base and J dropped 2; count of bases not matched to a gene: 5. Germline values: CDR1 MGHRA, CDR2 YSYEKL. Overall study findings and caveats: In its TCR sequencing and HLA analysis, the study acknowledged that the number of individuals was relatively small.

V and J are TRBV4-1 and TRBJ2-3, with 8 nucleotides matching TRBD2. The source material was CD4+ T cells from PBMCs. The TCR comes from a human donor in good health. In DNA form, the CDR3 reads TGCGCCAGCAGCCAAGTTGAAGCGGGGGCCACAGATACGCAGTATTTT. Translating it yields CASSQVEAGATDTQYF.